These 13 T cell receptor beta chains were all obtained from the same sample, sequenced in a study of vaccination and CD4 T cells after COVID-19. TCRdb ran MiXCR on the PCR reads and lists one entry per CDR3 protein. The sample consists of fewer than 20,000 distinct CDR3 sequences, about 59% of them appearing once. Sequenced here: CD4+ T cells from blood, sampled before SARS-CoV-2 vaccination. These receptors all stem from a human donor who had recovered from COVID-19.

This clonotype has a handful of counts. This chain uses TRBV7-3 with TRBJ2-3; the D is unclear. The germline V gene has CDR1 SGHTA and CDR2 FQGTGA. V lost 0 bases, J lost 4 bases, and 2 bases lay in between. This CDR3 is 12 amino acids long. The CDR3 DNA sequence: TGTGCCAGCAGCTTAACCCCAGATACGCAGTATTTT. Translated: CASSLTPDTQYF.

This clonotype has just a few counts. CDR3 nucleotides: TGTGCCAGCAGTTTATCGTTTTCGCACAGCAATCAGCCCCAGCATTTT. Its protein is CASSLSFSHSNQPQHF. The rearrangement uses TRBV27 and TRBJ1-5; D gene ambiguous. V dropped 0 bases and J dropped 1 base, with 10 bases sitting between them. The CDR3 spans 16 residues. Germline assignment: CDR1 MNHEY and CDR2 SMNVEV (reference sequence).

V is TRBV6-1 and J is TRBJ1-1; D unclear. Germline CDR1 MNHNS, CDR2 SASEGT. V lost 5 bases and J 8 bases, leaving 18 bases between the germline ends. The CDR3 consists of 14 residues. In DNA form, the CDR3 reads TGTGCCAGCAGTCGATCCTCGCCCCGCTCCGAAGCTTTCTTT. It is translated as CASSRSSPRSEAFF.

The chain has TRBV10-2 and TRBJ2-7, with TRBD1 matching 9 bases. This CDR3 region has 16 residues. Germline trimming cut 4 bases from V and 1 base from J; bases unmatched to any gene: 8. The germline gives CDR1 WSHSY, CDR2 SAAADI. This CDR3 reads CASSAVPGTGSYEQYF. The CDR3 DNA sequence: TGCGCCAGCAGTGCCGTCCCCGGGACAGGGTCCTACGAGCAGTACTTC.

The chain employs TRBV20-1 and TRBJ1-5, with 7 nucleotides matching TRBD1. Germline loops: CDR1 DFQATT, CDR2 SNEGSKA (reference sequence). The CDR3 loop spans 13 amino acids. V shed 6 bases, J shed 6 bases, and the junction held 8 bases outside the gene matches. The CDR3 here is CSAETGEGQPQHF. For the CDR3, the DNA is TGCAGTGCGGAAACAGGGGAGGGTCAGCCCCAGCATTTT.

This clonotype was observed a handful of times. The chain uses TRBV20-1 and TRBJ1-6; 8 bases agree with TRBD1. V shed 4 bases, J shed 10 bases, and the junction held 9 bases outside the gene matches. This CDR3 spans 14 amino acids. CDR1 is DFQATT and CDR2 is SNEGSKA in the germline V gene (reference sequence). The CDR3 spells CSATPGTGYSPLHF. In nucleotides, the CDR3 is TGCAGTGCTACGCCTGGGACAGGATACTCACCCCTCCACTTT.

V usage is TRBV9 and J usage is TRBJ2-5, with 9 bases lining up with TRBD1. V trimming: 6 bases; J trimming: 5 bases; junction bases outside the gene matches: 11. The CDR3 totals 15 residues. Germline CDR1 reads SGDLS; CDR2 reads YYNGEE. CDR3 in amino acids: CASTSGGQGGETQYF. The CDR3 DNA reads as TGTGCCAGCACCTCTGGGGGACAGGGAGGGGAGACCCAGTACTTC.

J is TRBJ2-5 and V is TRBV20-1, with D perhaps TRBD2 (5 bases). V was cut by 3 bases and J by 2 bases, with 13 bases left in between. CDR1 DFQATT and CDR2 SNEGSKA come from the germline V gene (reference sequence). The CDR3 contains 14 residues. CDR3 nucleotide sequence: TGCAGTGCTAGCTTATTGAGGGTACAAGAGACCCAGTACTTC. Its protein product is CSASLLRVQETQYF.

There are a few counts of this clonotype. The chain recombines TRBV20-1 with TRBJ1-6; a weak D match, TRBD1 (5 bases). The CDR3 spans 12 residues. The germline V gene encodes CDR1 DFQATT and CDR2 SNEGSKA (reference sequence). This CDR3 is CRAGTGNSPLHF. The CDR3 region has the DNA TGCAGGGCGGGGACGGGGAATTCACCCCTCCACTTT.

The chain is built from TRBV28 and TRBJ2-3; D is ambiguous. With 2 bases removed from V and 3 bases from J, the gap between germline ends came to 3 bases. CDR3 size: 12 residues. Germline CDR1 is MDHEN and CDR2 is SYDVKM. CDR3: CASSLITDTQYF. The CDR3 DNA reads TGTGCCAGCAGTTTAATAACAGATACGCAGTATTTT.

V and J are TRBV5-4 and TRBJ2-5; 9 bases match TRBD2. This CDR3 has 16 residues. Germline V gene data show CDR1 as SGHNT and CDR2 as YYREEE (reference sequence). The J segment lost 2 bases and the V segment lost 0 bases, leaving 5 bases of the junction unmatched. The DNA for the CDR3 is TGTGCCAGCAGCTTGGGGAGGCTAGCGGGACAAGAGACCCAGTACTTC. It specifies CASSLGRLAGQETQYF. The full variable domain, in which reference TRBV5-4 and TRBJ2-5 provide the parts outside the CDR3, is ETGVTQSPTHLIKTRGQQVTLRCSSQSGHNTVSWYQQALGQGPQFIFQYYREEENGRGNFPPRFSGLQFPNYSSELNVNALELDDSALYLCASSLGRLAGQETQYFGPGTRLLVL.

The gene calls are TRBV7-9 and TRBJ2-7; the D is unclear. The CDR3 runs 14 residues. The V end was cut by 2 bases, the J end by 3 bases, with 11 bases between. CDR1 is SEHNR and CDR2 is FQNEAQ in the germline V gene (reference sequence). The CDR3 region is CASSLSWAVYEQYF. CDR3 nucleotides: TGTGCCAGCAGCTTAAGTTGGGCCGTCTACGAGCAGTACTTC.

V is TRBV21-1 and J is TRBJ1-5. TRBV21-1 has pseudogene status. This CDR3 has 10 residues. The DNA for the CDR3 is TGTGCCAGCAGCAATCAGCCCCAGCATTTT. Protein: CASSNQPQHF.